Each of the 30 T cell receptor beta chains below was sequenced from the same sample in a study of T cell repertoires in cytomegalovirus infection. These receptors' antigens are unknown. TCRdb processed the reads anew with MiXCR; each CDR3 protein has one entry. This sample yields 750,000 to 900,000 distinct CDR3 sequences, of which about 28% are seen a single time; around 12% belongs to the top ten. Sequenced here: cultured CD8+ T cells from PBMCs, sampled from culture after CMV antigen stimulation. These receptors came from a human donor in good health (CMV status not recorded). Some clones in this sample may be carry-over from other donors' samples.

This clonotype showed up just once. The rearrangement joins TRBV15 to TRBJ1-2, with 10 bases fitting TRBD1. The V segment lost 2 bases and the J segment 4 bases; nucleotides outside the gene matches: 13. CDR1 and CDR2 (germline): LNHNV, YYDKDF (reference sequence). The CDR3 extends over 18 amino acids. The CDR3 loop is CATSRYGTGDISGYGYTF. In DNA form, the CDR3 reads TGTGCCACCAGCAGATACGGGACAGGGGACATCTCTGGCTATGGCTACACCTTC.

V is TRBV19 and J is TRBJ1-2, with TRBD1 as a possible D gene (6 bases). Germline assignment: CDR1 LNHDA and CDR2 SQIVND (reference sequence). Trimming left V 4 bases short and J 6 bases short, with 15 bases between. The CDR3 length is 14 residues. CDR3 DNA sequence: TGTGCCAGTAGTACCCCGGACAGACTAAATGGCTACACCTTC. Its translation is CASSTPDRLNGYTF.

This clonotype appeared once. V usage is TRBV7-8 and J usage is TRBJ1-2, with TRBD1 matching over 8 bases. Germline V gene data show CDR1 as SGHVS and CDR2 as FQNEAQ. There are 13 residues in the CDR3. V dropped 5 bases and J dropped 8; count of bases not matched to a gene: 7. The CDR3 sequence: CASSPSPGGGYTF. The CDR3 region has the DNA TGTGCCAGCAGCCCCTCCCCAGGGGGCGGCTACACCTTC.

The sample holds a few counts of this clonotype. This chain joins TRBV9 and TRBJ1-2; D not certain. This CDR3 is built from 16 residues. V lost 4 bases to trimming and J lost 3 bases, with 19 bases between them. CDR1 SGDLS and CDR2 YYNGEE come from the germline V gene. The CDR3 nucleotides read TGTGCCAGCAGCACCAACCCCCGGACGGTTTACTATGGCTACACCTTC. Its protein is CASSTNPRTVYYGYTF.

The chain links TRBV14 to TRBJ1-6; D remains ambiguous. This CDR3 contains 14 residues. The V end was cut by 1 base, the J end by 10 bases, with 11 bases between. Germline loops: CDR1 SGHDN, CDR2 FVKESK. CDR3 in DNA: TGTGCCAGCAGCCAAGCTGGATCCTCGTCACCCCTCCACTTT. Protein product: CASSQAGSSSPLHF. The whole variable domain, filled in from reference TRBV14 and TRBJ1-6, reads EAGVTQFPSHSVIEKGQTVTLRCDPISGHDNLYWYRRVMGKEIKFLLHFVKESKQDESGMPNNRFLAERTGGTYSTLKVQPAELEDSGVYFCASSQAGSSSPLHFGNGTRLTVT.

The table lists this clonotype with a few counts. V and J are TRBV10-3 and TRBJ2-5; 8 bases map to TRBD1. The CDR3 loop spans 12 amino acids. From germline, CDR1 is ENHRY and CDR2 SYGVKD. Unmatched junction bases numbered 1, after V lost 10 bases and J lost 0 bases. The CDR3 DNA reads as TGTGCCACACAGGGGGACCAAGAGACCCAGTACTTC. It translates to CATQGDQETQYF.

This clonotype was seen a handful of times. This rearrangement joins TRBV9 to TRBJ2-7; D may be TRBD1 (5 bases). This CDR3 contains 14 residues. Trimming pared 4 bases from V and 2 bases from J, leaving 13 bases between. Germline V gene sequence: CDR1 SGDLS, CDR2 YYNGEE. CDR3 residues: CASSPEGEPYEQYV. CDR3 in DNA: TGTGCCAGCAGCCCCGAAGGGGAACCCTACGAGCAGTACGTC.

Worth noting for this clonotype: Its ends do not fully match the called genes, so a read error is possible. This chain connects TRBV7-8 to TRBJ1-1, with D unclear. The CDR3 extends over 15 amino acids. Per the germline V gene, CDR1 is SGHVS and CDR2 is FQNEAQ. The chain's CDR3 is CASSLAGSTVTKAFF. DNA of the CDR3: TGTGCCAGCAGCTTAGCTGGGAGTACGGTCACTAAAGCTTTCTTT.

This clonotype was seen ten or more times. CDR3 protein: CASSPWGRGQGENEKLFF. CDR3 DNA: TGCGCCAGCAGCCCCTGGGGCAGGGGGCAAGGGGAAAATGAAAAACTGTTTTTT. V gene TRBV4-1 combines with J gene TRBJ1-4, with 8 bases aligning to TRBD1. The germline V gene has CDR1 MGHRA and CDR2 YSYEKL. V was clipped by 4 bases and J by 5 bases; unmatched bases: 15. The CDR3 is 18 residues long.

The rearrangement links TRBV6-1 to TRBJ2-1; 7 nucleotides align to TRBD2. The germline gives CDR1 MNHNS, CDR2 SASEGT. CDR3 length: 17 residues. V lost 2 bases and J lost 0; bases outside the gene matches: 7. The CDR3 DNA reads TGTGCCAGCAGTGAACGGTGGGGGGGAAGCTCCTACAATGAGCAGTTCTTC. This sequence encodes CASSERWGGSSYNEQFF.

This clonotype turned up a few times. The gene calls are TRBV7-9 and TRBJ1-2; 7 bases map to TRBD1. V was pared by 5 bases and J by 8 bases, with 8 bases of the junction left unmatched. The CDR3 has 13 residues. The germline gives CDR1 SEHNR, CDR2 FQNEAQ (reference sequence). CDR3 DNA sequence: TGTGCCAGCAGCACGACAGGGTTCAAGGGCTACACCTTC. Its protein is CASSTTGFKGYTF. The variable domain in full, completed from reference TRBV7-9 and TRBJ1-2, reads DTGVSQNPRHKITKRGQNVTFRCDPISEHNRLYWYRQTLGQGPEFLTYFQNEAQLEKSRLLSDRFSAERPKGSFSTLEIQRTEQGDSAMYLCASSTTGFKGYTFGSGTRLTVV.

In its sample, this clonotype was seen a few times. This chain connects TRBV7-9 to TRBJ2-2; D might be TRBD2 (6 bases). Trimming cost V 2 bases and J 6 bases, with 10 bases left between them. Germline lookup yields CDR1 SEHNR and CDR2 FQNEAQ (reference sequence). CDR3 length: 14 residues. The CDR3 loop reads CASSLTGVSGELFF. Written as DNA, the CDR3 is TGTGCCAGCAGCTTAACGGGAGTATCCGGGGAGCTGTTTTTT.

V gene TRBV27 combines with J gene TRBJ1-4, with a weak D call TRBD1 (5 bases). The V gene's germline CDR1 is MNHEY and CDR2 SMNVEV (reference sequence). The CDR3 length is 16 residues. V was shortened by 5 bases and J by 0 bases, with 13 bases between the two germline ends. CDR3 protein: CASSTQAPATNEKLFF. In DNA, the CDR3 is TGTGCCAGCAGTACACAGGCTCCTGCAACTAATGAAAAACTGTTTTTT.

This clonotype was detected only a few times. The junction departs from germline at one end; a sequencing error may be responsible. The chain employs TRBV12-3 or TRBV12-4 and TRBJ1-1; D not certain. CDR3 length: 15 amino acids. Here the CDR3 DNA reads TGTGCCAGCAGCTTAGGCCGGGAGATGAACACTGAAGCTTTCTTT. This gives the protein CASSLGREMNTEAFF.

This clonotype was detected a few times. The genes are TRBV7-6 and TRBJ1-6, with a tentative D call TRBD1 (5 bases). V shed 5 bases and J shed 4 bases, with 12 bases lying between them. The CDR3 has 15 amino acids. The germline V gene has CDR1 SGHVS and CDR2 FNYEAQ. CDR3 loop: CASSTKTEYNSPLHF. As DNA, the CDR3 is TGTGCCAGCAGCACTAAGACAGAATATAATTCACCCCTCCACTTT.

The chain couples TRBV5-5 to TRBJ2-7; D is perhaps TRBD2 (6 bases). Germline-derived CDR1 and CDR2 are SGHKS and YYEKEE (reference sequence). The CDR3 has 15 residues. V lost 4 bases and J lost 0, with 14 bases in between. This chain's CDR3 is CASSGPGTGSYEQYF. Written as DNA, the CDR3 is TGTGCCAGCAGCGGGCCTGGGACTGGCTCCTACGAGCAGTACTTC.

The chain links TRBV5-6 to TRBJ2-7; the match to TRBD2 covers 7 bases. Germline V gene data show CDR1 as SGHDT and CDR2 as YYEEEE. After removal of 3 bases from V and 5 bases from J, the junction contained 11 bases not matched to a gene. This CDR3 contains 15 residues. The CDR3 nucleotides are TGTGCCAGCAGCTCCCGGGACTACCTTCCCCACGAGCAGTACTTC. Residues: CASSSRDYLPHEQYF.

This clonotype showed up just a few times. This CDR3 reads CASSLALKWPTGELFF. CDR3 bases: TGTGCCAGCAGTTTAGCGCTTAAATGGCCAACCGGGGAGCTGTTTTTT. V gene TRBV12-3 or TRBV12-4 combines with J gene TRBJ2-2; no reliable D call. The ends were cut back, 0 bases at V and 5 bases at J, with 13 bases in the middle. The CDR3 extends over 16 amino acids.

This clonotype has only a few counts. J is TRBJ1-5 and V is TRBV27; 10 nucleotides line up with TRBD1. V was pared by 5 bases and J by 6 bases, with 4 bases of the junction left unmatched. Germline CDR1 is MNHEY and CDR2 is SMNVEV (reference sequence). This CDR3 region has 14 residues. The DNA for the CDR3 is TGTGCCAGCAGTCCGGGACAGGGGCGTCAGCCCCAGCATTTT. Encoded protein: CASSPGQGRQPQHF.

This clonotype came up a few times. The rearrangement uses TRBV19 and TRBJ2-7, with D tentatively TRBD1 or TRBD2 (5 bases each). The V end lost 7 bases, the J end lost 5 bases, and 24 bases lay between the germline ends. The CDR3 is made up of 16 amino acids. Germline V gene sequence: CDR1 LNHDA, CDR2 SQIVND (reference sequence). In DNA, the CDR3 is TGTGCCAGTACCATTAGAGGGGCAAAAGATCCCCACGAGCAGTACGTC. It is translated as CASTIRGAKDPHEQYV.

This clonotype was picked up many times. This chain joins TRBV7-6 and TRBJ2-5; D gene uncertain. Deletions cut 1 base from V and 8 bases from J, with 11 bases between. Germline-derived CDR1 and CDR2 are SGHVS and FNYEAQ. The CDR3 is 13 amino acids. The DNA for the CDR3 is TGTGCCAGCAGCTTAGAGACCAAGAGAACCCAGTACTTC. Translated: CASSLETKRTQYF.

This clonotype was observed a few times. V usage is TRBV27 and J usage is TRBJ1-5; 8 nucleotides agree with TRBD1. CDR1 is MNHEY and CDR2 is SMNVEV in the germline V gene (reference sequence). Unmatched junction bases numbered 5, after V lost 6 bases and J lost 4 bases. The CDR3 loop spans 14 amino acids. This CDR3 is CASSRQGRNQPQHF. CDR3 nucleotides: TGTGCCAGCAGCCGACAGGGGAGAAATCAGCCCCAGCATTTT.

This clonotype was seen only a few times. The chain combines TRBV12-3 or TRBV12-4 with TRBJ1-5; TRBD1 might be the D (5 bases). With 6 bases removed from V and 0 bases from J, the gap between germline ends came to 12 bases. The CDR3 totals 15 residues. CDR3 sequence (DNA): TGTGCCAGCAGAACGACAGAAAATAGCAATCAGCCCCAGCATTTT. Its translation is CASRTTENSNQPQHF.

This clonotype was seen many times. The CDR3 coding sequence is TGTGCCAGCAGCTTAGCGTCGGGACACTATAATTCACCCCTCCACTTT. Translation gives CASSLASGHYNSPLHF. The chain recombines TRBV7-2 with TRBJ1-6; the D gene is possibly TRBD1 (6 bases). Germline V gene sequence: CDR1 SGHTA, CDR2 FQGNSA. The CDR3 consists of 16 residues. The V gene lost 0 bases and the J gene lost 3 bases, with 9 bases spanning the gap.

J is TRBJ2-3 and V is TRBV12-3 or TRBV12-4; TRBD1 aligns across 8 bases. Trimming took 5 bases from V and 6 from J; bases not matched to a gene: 13. There are 16 residues in the CDR3. CDR3 sequence (DNA): TGTGCCAGCAGTGGGGGACAGGTAGAGTCTTTGGATACGCAGTATTTT. Translated: CASSGGQVESLDTQYF.

This clonotype was seen ten or more times. CDR3 amino acids: CASSLARDEETQYF. The CDR3 nucleotides read TGTGCCAGCAGCTTAGCGCGCGACGAAGAGACCCAGTACTTC. The chain carries TRBV7-9 and TRBJ2-5, with no clear D. In germline, CDR1 is SEHNR, CDR2 FQNEAQ (reference sequence). The V end lost 0 bases, the J end lost 3 bases, and 8 bases lay between the germline ends. The CDR3 is made up of 14 amino acids.

This clonotype appeared a single time. V is TRBV25-1 and J is TRBJ1-4; D is possibly TRBD1 (5 bases). The CDR3 spans 16 residues. The germline V and J ends were trimmed by 1 base and 4 bases, with 13 bases remaining between them. Germline loops: CDR1 MGHDK, CDR2 SYGVNS. DNA for the CDR3: TGTGCCAGCAGTGAATTAGCCGGGACCGGTAATGAAAAACTGTTTTTT. Translating gives CASSELAGTGNEKLFF.

This clonotype was seen many times. V usage is TRBV7-2 and J usage is TRBJ1-6; D remains unclear. Between the trimmed V and J ends, which lost 5 bases and 0 bases, there was a span of 17 bases. CDR1 is SGHTA and CDR2 is FQGNSA in the germline V gene. The CDR3 extends over 18 amino acids. In DNA, the CDR3 is TGTGCCAGCAGCCAGATCCCCGTCACAAGCTCCTATAATTCACCCCTCCACTTT. It is translated as CASSQIPVTSSYNSPLHF.

This chain uses TRBV7-2 with TRBJ1-2, with D perhaps TRBD1 (5 bases). V lost 5 bases to trimming and J lost 8 bases, with 12 bases between them. This CDR3 is 12 amino acids long. Germline assignment: CDR1 SGHTA and CDR2 FQGNSA. The CDR3 nucleotides read TGTGCCAGCAGCCCGGGGCCTCCGGGCTACACCTTC. It encodes CASSPGPPGYTF.

This clonotype was picked up a small number of times. The chain is built from TRBV7-9 and TRBJ1-1; D may be TRBD1 (6 bases). Per germline, CDR1 SEHNR and CDR2 FQNEAQ (reference sequence). The CDR3 is 13 residues long. The ends were cut back, 3 bases at V and 6 bases at J, with 11 bases in the middle. The CDR3 loop is CASSFGGAAEAFF. The DNA of the CDR3 is TGTGCCAGCAGCTTTGGGGGCGCGGCTGAAGCTTTCTTT.